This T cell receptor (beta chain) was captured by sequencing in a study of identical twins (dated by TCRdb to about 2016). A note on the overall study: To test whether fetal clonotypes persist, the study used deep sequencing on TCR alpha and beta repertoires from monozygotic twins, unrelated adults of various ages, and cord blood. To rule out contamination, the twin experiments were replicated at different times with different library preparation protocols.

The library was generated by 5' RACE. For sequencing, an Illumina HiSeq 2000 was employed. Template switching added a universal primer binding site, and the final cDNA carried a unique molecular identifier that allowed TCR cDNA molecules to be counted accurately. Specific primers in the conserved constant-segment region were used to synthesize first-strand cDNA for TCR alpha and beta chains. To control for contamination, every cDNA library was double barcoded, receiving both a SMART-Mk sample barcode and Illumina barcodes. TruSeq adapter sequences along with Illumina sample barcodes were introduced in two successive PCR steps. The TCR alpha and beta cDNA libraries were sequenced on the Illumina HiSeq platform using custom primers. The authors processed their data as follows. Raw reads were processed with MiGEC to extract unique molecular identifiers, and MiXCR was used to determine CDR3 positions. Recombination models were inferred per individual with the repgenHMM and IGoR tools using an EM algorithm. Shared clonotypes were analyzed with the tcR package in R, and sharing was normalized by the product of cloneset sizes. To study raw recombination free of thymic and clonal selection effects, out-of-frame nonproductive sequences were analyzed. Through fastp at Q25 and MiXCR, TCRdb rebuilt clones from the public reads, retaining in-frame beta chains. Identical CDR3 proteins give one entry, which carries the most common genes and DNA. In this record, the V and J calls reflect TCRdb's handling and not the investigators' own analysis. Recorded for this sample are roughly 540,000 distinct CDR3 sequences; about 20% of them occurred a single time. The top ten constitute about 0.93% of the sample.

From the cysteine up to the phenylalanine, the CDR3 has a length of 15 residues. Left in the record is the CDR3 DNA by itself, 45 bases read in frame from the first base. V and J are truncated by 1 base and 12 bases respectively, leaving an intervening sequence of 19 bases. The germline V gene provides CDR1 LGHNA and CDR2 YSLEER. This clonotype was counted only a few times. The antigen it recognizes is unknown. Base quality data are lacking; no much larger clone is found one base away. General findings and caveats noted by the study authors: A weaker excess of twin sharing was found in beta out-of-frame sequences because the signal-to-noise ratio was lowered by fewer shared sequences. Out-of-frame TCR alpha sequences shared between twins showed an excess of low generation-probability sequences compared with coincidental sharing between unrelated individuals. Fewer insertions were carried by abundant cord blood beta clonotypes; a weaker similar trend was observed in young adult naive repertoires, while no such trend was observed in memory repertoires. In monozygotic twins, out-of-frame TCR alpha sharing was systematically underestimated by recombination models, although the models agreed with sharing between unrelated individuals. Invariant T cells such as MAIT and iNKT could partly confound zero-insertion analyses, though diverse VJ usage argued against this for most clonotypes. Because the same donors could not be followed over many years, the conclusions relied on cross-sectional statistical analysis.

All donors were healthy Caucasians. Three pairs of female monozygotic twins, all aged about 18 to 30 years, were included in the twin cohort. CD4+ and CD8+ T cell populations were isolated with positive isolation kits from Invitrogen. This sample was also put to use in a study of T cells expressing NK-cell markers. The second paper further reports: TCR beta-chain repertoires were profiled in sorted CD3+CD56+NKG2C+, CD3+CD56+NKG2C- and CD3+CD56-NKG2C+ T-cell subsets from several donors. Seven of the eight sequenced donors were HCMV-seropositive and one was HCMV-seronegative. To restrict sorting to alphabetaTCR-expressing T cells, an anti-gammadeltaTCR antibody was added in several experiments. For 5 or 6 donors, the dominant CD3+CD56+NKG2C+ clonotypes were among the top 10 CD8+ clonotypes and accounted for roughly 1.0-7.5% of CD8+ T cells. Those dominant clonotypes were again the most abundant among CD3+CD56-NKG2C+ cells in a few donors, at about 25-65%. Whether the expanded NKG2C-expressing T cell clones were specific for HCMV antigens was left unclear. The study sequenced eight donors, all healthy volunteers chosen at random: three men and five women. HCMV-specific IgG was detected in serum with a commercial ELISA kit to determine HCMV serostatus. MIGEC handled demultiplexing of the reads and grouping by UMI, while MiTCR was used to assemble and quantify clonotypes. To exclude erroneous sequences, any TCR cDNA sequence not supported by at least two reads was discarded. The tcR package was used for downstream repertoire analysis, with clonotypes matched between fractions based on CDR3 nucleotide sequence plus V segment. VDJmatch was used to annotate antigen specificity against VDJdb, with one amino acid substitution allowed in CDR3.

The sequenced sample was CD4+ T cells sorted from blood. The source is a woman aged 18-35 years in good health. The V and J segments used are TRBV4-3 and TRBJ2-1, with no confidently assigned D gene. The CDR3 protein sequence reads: CASSQAARDSATQFF. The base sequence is TGCGCCAGCAGCCAAGCGGCAAGAGATTCGGCGACGCAGTTCTTC.